Presented here are 21 T cell receptor beta chains from one specimen sequenced in a study of post-analysis software for immune sequencing data. Study conclusions and caveats: With TRBV5-6, TRBV5-1 and TRBV20-1 included, about five TRBV segments were more frequent in patients than in controls.

TCR beta libraries were prepared from cDNA with unique molecular identifiers. TCRdb re-derived calls from the PCR reads in MiXCR, one entry per CDR3 protein. The table lists some 690,000 distinct CDR3 sequences, around 60% of them singletons, with 11% in the top ten. Their antigen targets remain unknown. The sequencing sample was made of blood. The source is a girl aged 2-10 years with multiple sclerosis.

The rearrangement links TRBV7-2 to TRBJ2-6, with unresolved D. The V end lost 3 bases, the J end lost 0 bases, and 15 bases lay between the germline ends. CDR3 length: 18 amino acids. Germline V lookup: CDR1 SGHTA, CDR2 FQGNSA. Here the CDR3 reads CASSFIAQTFSGANVLTF. The CDR3 DNA reads as TGTGCCAGCAGCTTTATAGCACAGACTTTCTCTGGGGCCAACGTCCTGACTTTC.

This chain links TRBV7-2 with TRBJ2-7; 7 bases fit TRBD1. J was trimmed by 7 bases and V by 2 bases; bases with no gene match: 5. The CDR3 is 13 residues long. Germline V gene data show CDR1 as SGHTA and CDR2 as FQGNSA. The CDR3 region has the DNA TGTGCCAGCAGCTTATCGGGACAGCAAGAGCAGTACTTC. It encodes CASSLSGQQEQYF.

This clonotype was counted a few times. The V gene is TRBV4-1, the J gene TRBJ2-7; D ambiguous. The CDR3 runs to 16 residues. The V gene lost 1 base and the J gene lost 2 bases, with 15 bases spanning the gap. Germline loops: CDR1 MGHRA, CDR2 YSYEKL. CDR3 coding DNA: TGCGCCAGCAGCCAAGGTGAGGCAGTCCTAACCTACGAGCAGTACTTC. It yields the protein CASSQGEAVLTYEQYF.

This chain connects TRBV20-1 to TRBJ2-1; D gene unclear. CDR1 DFQATT and CDR2 SNEGSKA come from the germline V gene (reference sequence). This CDR3 comprises 11 residues. The germline V and J ends were trimmed by 3 bases and 9 bases, with 9 bases remaining between them. CDR3: CSASGEAEQFF. As DNA, the CDR3 is TGCAGTGCTAGTGGAGAGGCTGAGCAGTTCTTC.

CDR3 amino acids: CASSSRVTSRDENEQYF. The DNA of the CDR3 is TGTGCCAGCAGCTCGAGGGTGACTAGCAGAGACGAGAATGAGCAGTACTTC. The V gene is TRBV7-2, the J gene TRBJ2-5; 7 positions agree with TRBD2. CDR1 is SGHTA, CDR2 FQGNSA, per germline. The length of the CDR3 is 17 residues. With V trimmed by 4 bases and J by 11 bases, 22 bases remained unmatched.

The V call is TRBV7-8, the J call TRBJ1-1; TRBD1 matches 7 bases. Germline-derived CDR1 and CDR2 are SGHVS and FQNEAQ. The V segment lost 4 bases and the J segment 4 bases; nucleotides outside the gene matches: 9. The CDR3 totals 15 residues. The CDR3 reads CASSWARGGGTEAFF. Here the CDR3 DNA reads TGTGCCAGCAGCTGGGCCAGGGGGGGCGGCACTGAAGCTTTCTTT.

The rearrangement uses TRBV4-3 and TRBJ2-6; D perhaps matches TRBD1 (6 bases). This CDR3 is built from 18 residues. V dropped 1 base and J dropped 4 bases, with 17 bases sitting between them. CDR1 is LGHNA and CDR2 is YSLEER in the germline V gene. The CDR3 DNA reads as TGCGCCAGCAGCCAAGCTTCAGGGGTGACCTCGGGGGCCAACGTCCTGACTTTC. Amino acids: CASSQASGVTSGANVLTF.

The chain combines TRBV7-2 with TRBJ2-3; D remains unclear. Per the germline V gene, CDR1 is SGHTA and CDR2 is FQGNSA. V gave up 3 bases and J gave up 2 bases, with 6 bases separating them. The CDR3 length is 13 residues. In nucleotides, the CDR3 is TGTGCCAGCAGCTTGGTTTACACAGATACGCAGTATTTT. As protein: CASSLVYTDTQYF.

Ten or more counts support this clonotype. The rearrangement joins TRBV12-3 or TRBV12-4 to TRBJ2-6; either TRBD1 or TRBD2 may supply D (5 bases each). The CDR3 contains 15 residues. Trimming stripped 1 base from V and 2 bases from J, with 6 bases between. The CDR3 loop is CASSLGGAGANVLTF. The CDR3, as DNA: TGTGCCAGCAGTTTAGGAGGGGCTGGGGCCAACGTCCTGACTTTC.

The chain couples TRBV9 to TRBJ2-1, with 13 nucleotides matching TRBD2. Trimming took 3 bases from V and 7 from J; bases not matched to a gene: 10. CDR3 length equals 17 residues. Germline assignment: CDR1 SGDLS and CDR2 YYNGEE. CDR3 protein: CASSAPRLAGGGNEQFF. CDR3 in DNA: TGTGCCAGCAGCGCTCCACGACTAGCGGGAGGTGGGAATGAGCAGTTCTTC.

The CDR3 sequence is CASSRKLASATQYF. CDR3 DNA sequence: TGTGCCAGCAGCCGAAAACTAGCGTCAGCGACCCAGTACTTC. This chain links TRBV5-6 with TRBJ2-5; 7 nucleotides line up with TRBD2. J gave up 7 bases and V 4 bases, and 10 bases lay outside the gene matches. Germline V gives CDR1 SGHDT, CDR2 YYEEEE. This CDR3 region has 14 residues. Full variable domain (outside the CDR3, taken from reference TRBV5-6 and TRBJ2-5): DAGVTQSPTHLIKTRGQQVTLRCSPKSGHDTVSWYQQALGQGPQFIFQYYEEEERQRGNFPDRFSGHQFPNYSSELNVNALLLGDSALYLCASSRKLASATQYFGPGTRLLVL.

This sequence joins TRBV5-1 and TRBJ1-2; D gene unclear. Trimming stripped 2 bases from V and 4 bases from J, with 9 bases between. The CDR3 contains 13 residues. CDR1 is SGHRS, CDR2 YFSETQ, per germline. The CDR3 coding sequence is TGCGCCAGCAGCTTTGAGGGCGGCTATGGCTACACCTTC. Its translation: CASSFEGGYGYTF.

The V call is TRBV10-3, the J call TRBJ2-7, with D tentatively TRBD1 or TRBD2 (6 bases each). The V end was cut by 6 bases, the J end by 4 bases, with 10 bases between. The CDR3 sequence is 12 residues long. Germline values: CDR1 ENHRY, CDR2 SYGVKD. The CDR3 DNA is TGTGCCATCAGCGTAGGGGGGTACGAGCAGTACTTC. Protein product: CAISVGGYEQYF.

The chain carries TRBV25-1 and TRBJ1-5; 8 bases line up with TRBD1. Germline loops: CDR1 MGHDK, CDR2 SYGVNS. With V trimmed by 6 bases and J by 0 bases, 13 bases remained unmatched. The CDR3 is 18 amino acids. DNA of the CDR3: TGTGCCAGCAGCCGGGGACAGGCCCTCGTATATAGCAATCAGCCCCAGCATTTT. Translated: CASSRGQALVYSNQPQHF.

V gene TRBV6-6 combines with J gene TRBJ2-3; D call uncertain. Trimming shortened V by 8 bases and J by 0 bases, and 6 bases separated the two germline ends. This CDR3 region has 12 residues. Germline V gene lookup returns CDR1 MNHNY and CDR2 SVGAGI (reference sequence). The CDR3 region has the DNA TGTGCCAGCGAGGACAGCACAGATACGCAGTATTTT. It translates to CASEDSTDTQYF.

This clonotype has just a few counts. The rearrangement joins TRBV20-1 to TRBJ2-1; 8 bases map to TRBD1. Per the germline V gene, CDR1 is DFQATT and CDR2 is SNEGSKA (reference sequence). This CDR3 region has 15 residues. Trimming took 3 bases from V and 0 from J; bases not matched to a gene: 4. As DNA, the CDR3 is TGCAGTGCTAGGGGGACAGGCGGCTCCTACAATGAGCAGTTCTTC. This gives the protein CSARGTGGSYNEQFF.

The chain has TRBV12-3 or TRBV12-4 and TRBJ1-2, with a weak D call TRBD1 (5 bases). Trimming left V 7 bases short and J 4 bases short, with 10 bases between. This CDR3 has 12 residues. CDR3 amino acids: CASNWGSYGYTF. The CDR3 DNA is TGTGCCAGCAATTGGGGCAGCTATGGCTACACCTTC.

V gene TRBV20-1 combines with J gene TRBJ2-7; tentatively, D is TRBD2 (5 bases). Germline V gene sequence: CDR1 DFQATT, CDR2 SNEGSKA (reference sequence). The germline V and J ends were trimmed by 1 base and 0 bases, with 10 bases remaining between them. The CDR3 consists of 14 residues. The CDR3 region has the DNA TGCAGTGCTAGAGTGCTCGGGGTCTCCTACGAGCAGTACTTC. Amino acid sequence: CSARVLGVSYEQYF.

The CDR3 coding sequence is TGCAGTGCTAGAGAACCCGGGACTAAGAACACCGGGGAGCTGTTTTTT. This gives the protein CSAREPGTKNTGELFF. V is TRBV20-1 and J is TRBJ2-2; 7 positions match TRBD2. V trimming: 0 bases; J trimming: 1 base; junction bases outside the gene matches: 5. Germline loops: CDR1 DFQATT, CDR2 SNEGSKA (reference sequence). The CDR3 contains 16 residues.

This clonotype was counted once. The J gene is TRBJ2-3, the V gene TRBV19, with D possibly TRBD2 on 6 matching bases. The V end lost 6 bases, the J end lost 7 bases, and 14 bases lay between the germline ends. The germline V gene has CDR1 LNHDA and CDR2 SQIVND (reference sequence). The CDR3 covers 13 residues. The CDR3 DNA is TGTGCCAGTAGGGAGGGCAGCCCCTATACGCAGTATTTT. Residues: CASREGSPYTQYF.

This rearrangement joins TRBV7-8 to TRBJ2-5, with no clear D. This CDR3 comprises 14 residues. Germline V gene lookup returns CDR1 SGHVS and CDR2 FQNEAQ. Trimming left V 1 base short and J 4 bases short, with 10 bases between. In DNA, the CDR3 is TGTGCCAGCAGCTTAGTTTGGGCGGCAGAGACCCAGTACTTC. It codes for CASSLVWAAETQYF. The full variable domain, in which reference TRBV7-8 and TRBJ2-5 provide the parts outside the CDR3, is GAGVSQSPRYKVAKRGQDVALRCDPISGHVSLFWYQQALGQGPEFLTYFQNEAQLDKSGLPSDRFFAERPEGSVSTLKIQRTQQEDSAVYLCASSLVWAAETQYFGPGTRLLVL.